This T cell receptor beta chain was recorded in a study of control samples from healthy donors and cancer patients. This table comes from immunoSEQ multiplex PCR, and its TCRdb copy is limited to in-frame clones, with some not included. The table shows approximately 100,000 clones, with approximately 90% occurring only once. This clone has more than one count but fewer than ten. This receptor was obtained from a young man in good health. The specimen was blood.

CDR3 region: CASSRQGTGEEGAKNIQYF. DNA for the CDR3: TGCGCCAGCAGCCGCCAAGGGACAGGGGAGGAGGGGGCCAAAAACATTCAGTACTTC. V is TRBV5-1 and J is TRBJ2-4, with TRBD1 matching over 10 bases. Trimming took 4 bases from V and 1 from J; bases not matched to a gene: 14. Looked up from germline, CDR1 is SGHRS and CDR2 is YFSETQ. This CDR3 spans 19 amino acids.